This T cell receptor beta chain comes out of a study of beta chain features in type 1 diabetes. Findings of the study overall: Shorter TCRB CDR3s, moderately but significantly so, were found in Type 1 diabetes patients in all four CD4+ subsets. Shorter templates might be favored by PCR, and equally so in patients and in controls.

This CDR3 spans 13 amino acids. Germline V gene lookup returns CDR1 MNHEY and CDR2 SVGAGI. Trimming removed 10 bases at V and 7 bases at J, with 19 bases between. The authors sorted CD4+ naive, central memory, regulatory and stem cell-like memory cells via CD45RO/CCR7/CD25/CD127/CD95/CD27. Sequenced material consisted of expressed TCRB transcripts (all of the isolated RNA was reverse transcribed). The study sequenced naive, central memory and regulatory T cell samples to an average of around 3.4 million reads. Only in-frame clones appear in the TCRdb table, and some are missing; sequencing was by immunoSEQ multiplex PCR. The sample contains almost 350,000 clones, roughly 9% of which appear only once. Note on this clone: Its matching antigen is unknown.

The chain carries TRBV6-5 and TRBJ2-5; no definite D call. The TCR sequence derives from a man under 40 with type 1 diabetes. The material sequenced was central memory CD4+ T cells from blood. The CDR3 spells CATQVDLDGTQYF. The CDR3, as DNA: TGTGCCACCCAGGTCGACCTAGATGGGACCCAGTACTTC.